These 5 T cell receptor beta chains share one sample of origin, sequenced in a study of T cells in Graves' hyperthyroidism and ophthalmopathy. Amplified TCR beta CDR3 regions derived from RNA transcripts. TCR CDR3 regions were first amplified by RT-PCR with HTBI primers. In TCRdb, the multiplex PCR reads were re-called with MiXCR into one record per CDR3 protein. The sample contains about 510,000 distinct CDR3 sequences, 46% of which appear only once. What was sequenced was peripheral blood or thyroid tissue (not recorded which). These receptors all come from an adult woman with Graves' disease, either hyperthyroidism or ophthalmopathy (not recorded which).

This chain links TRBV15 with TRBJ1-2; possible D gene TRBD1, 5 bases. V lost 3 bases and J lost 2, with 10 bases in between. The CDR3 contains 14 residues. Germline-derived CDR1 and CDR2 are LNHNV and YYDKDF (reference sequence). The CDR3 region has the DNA TGTGCCACCAGCAGTTACGGGACGAACTATGGCTACACCTTC. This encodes CATSSYGTNYGYTF.

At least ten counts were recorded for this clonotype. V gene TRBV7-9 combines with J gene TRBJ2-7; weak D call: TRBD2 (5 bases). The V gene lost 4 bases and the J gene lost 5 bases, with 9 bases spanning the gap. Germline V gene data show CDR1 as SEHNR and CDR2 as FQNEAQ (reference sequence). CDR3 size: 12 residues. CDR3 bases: TGTGCCAGCAGCTCCGCCGGGGACGAGCAGTACTTC. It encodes CASSSAGDEQYF. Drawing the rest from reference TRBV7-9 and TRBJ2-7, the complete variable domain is DTGVSQNPRHKITKRGQNVTFRCDPISEHNRLYWYRQTLGQGPEFLTYFQNEAQLEKSRLLSDRFSAERPKGSFSTLEIQRTEQGDSAMYLCASSSAGDEQYFGPGTRLTVT.

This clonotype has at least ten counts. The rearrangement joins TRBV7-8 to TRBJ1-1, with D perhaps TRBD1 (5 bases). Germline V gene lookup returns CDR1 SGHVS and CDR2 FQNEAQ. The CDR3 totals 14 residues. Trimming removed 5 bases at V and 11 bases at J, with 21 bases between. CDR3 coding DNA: TGTGCCAGCAGCGAACAGCGGGGGAGGGTATATGCTTTCTTT. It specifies CASSEQRGRVYAFF.

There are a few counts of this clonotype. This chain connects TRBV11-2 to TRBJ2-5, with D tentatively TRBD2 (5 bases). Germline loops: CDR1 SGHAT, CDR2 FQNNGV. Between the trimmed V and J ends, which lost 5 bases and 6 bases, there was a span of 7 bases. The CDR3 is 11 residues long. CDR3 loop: CASSRGKTQYF. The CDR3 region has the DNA TGTGCCAGCAGCCGAGGGAAGACCCAGTACTTC.

The CDR3 here is CSVEGDEQGIFYGYTF. The CDR3 nucleotides read TGCAGCGTTGAGGGGGACGAGCAGGGCATTTTCTATGGCTACACCTTC. This chain connects TRBV29-1 to TRBJ1-2; tentatively, D is TRBD1 (5 bases). The CDR3 contains 16 residues. V shed 3 bases and J shed 4 bases, with 21 bases lying between them. Germline V gene sequence: CDR1 SQVTM, CDR2 ANQGSEA. Based on the CDR3 plus reference TRBV29-1 and TRBJ1-2, the full variable domain is SAVISQKPSRDICQRGTSLTIQCQVDSQVTMMFWYRQQPGQSLTLIATANQGSEATYESGFVIDKFPISRPNLTFSTLTVSNMSPEDSSIYLCSVEGDEQGIFYGYTFGSGTRLTVV.